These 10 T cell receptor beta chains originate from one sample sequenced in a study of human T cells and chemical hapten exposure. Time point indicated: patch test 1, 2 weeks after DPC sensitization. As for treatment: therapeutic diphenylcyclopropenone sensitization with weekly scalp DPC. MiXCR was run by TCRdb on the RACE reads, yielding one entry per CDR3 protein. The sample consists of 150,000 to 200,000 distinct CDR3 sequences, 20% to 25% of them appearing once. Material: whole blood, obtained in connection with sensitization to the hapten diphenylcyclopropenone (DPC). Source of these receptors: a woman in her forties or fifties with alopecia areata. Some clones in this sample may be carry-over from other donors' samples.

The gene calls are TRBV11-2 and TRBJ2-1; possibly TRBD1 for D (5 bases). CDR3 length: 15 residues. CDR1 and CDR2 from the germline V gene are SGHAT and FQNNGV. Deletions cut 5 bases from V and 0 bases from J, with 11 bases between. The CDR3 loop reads CASSPGRGSYNEQFF. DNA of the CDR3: TGTGCCAGCAGCCCTGGTAGGGGCTCCTACAATGAGCAGTTCTTC.

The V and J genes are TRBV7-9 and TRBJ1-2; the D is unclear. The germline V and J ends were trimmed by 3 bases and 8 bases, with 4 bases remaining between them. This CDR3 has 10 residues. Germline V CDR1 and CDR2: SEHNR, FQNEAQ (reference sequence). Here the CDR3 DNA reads TGTGCCAGCAGCTTTCTAGGCTACACCTTC. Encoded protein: CASSFLGYTF.

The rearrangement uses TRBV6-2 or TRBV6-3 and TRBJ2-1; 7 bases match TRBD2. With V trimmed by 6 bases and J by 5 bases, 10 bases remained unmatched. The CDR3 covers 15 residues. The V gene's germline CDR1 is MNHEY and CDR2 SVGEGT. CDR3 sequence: CASSTGLRRNNEQFF. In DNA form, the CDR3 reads TGTGCCAGCAGCACGGGACTACGACGGAACAATGAGCAGTTCTTC.

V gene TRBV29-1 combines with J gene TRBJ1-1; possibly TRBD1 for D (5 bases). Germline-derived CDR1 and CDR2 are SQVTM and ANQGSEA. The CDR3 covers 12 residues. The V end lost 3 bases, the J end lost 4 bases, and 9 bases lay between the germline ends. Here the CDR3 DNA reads TGCAGCGTTGACGGGGGGATCACTGAAGCTTTCTTT. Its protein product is CSVDGGITEAFF. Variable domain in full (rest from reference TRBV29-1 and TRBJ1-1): SAVISQKPSRDICQRGTSLTIQCQVDSQVTMMFWYRQQPGQSLTLIATANQGSEATYESGFVIDKFPISRPNLTFSTLTVSNMSPEDSSIYLCSVDGGITEAFFGQGTRLTVV.

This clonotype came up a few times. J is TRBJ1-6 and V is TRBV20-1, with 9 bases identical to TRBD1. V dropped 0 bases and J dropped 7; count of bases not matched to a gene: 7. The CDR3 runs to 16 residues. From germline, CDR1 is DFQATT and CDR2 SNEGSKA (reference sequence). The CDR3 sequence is CSARDLTGGGNSPLHF. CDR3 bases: TGCAGTGCTAGAGATCTCACAGGGGGCGGGAATTCACCCCTCCACTTT.

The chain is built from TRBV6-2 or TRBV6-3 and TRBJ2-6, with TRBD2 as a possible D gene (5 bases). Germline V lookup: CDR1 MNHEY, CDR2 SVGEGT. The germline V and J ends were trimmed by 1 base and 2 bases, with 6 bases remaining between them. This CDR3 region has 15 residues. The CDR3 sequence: CASSYWEPGANVLTF. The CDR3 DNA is TGTGCCAGCAGTTACTGGGAGCCTGGGGCCAACGTCCTGACTTTC.

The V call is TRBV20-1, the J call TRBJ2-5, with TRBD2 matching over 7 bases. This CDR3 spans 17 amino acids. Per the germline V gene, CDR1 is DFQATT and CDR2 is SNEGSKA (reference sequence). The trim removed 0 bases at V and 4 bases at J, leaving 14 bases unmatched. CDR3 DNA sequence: TGCAGTGCTAGAGATCTCGGCGGGAGAGTAAATCCAGAGACCCAGTACTTC. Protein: CSARDLGGRVNPETQYF.

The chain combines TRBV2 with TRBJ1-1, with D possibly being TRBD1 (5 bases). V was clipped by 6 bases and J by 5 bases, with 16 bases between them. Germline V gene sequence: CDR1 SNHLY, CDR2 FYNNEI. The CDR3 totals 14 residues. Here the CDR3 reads CASRDTPGRTEAFF. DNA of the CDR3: TGTGCCAGCAGGGATACTCCGGGGCGGACTGAAGCTTTCTTT.

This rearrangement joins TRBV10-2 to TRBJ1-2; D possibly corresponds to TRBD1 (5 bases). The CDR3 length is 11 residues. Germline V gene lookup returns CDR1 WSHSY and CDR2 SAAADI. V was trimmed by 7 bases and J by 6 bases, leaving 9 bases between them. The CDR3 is CASMAGDGYTF. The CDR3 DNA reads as TGCGCCAGCATGGCGGGGGATGGCTACACCTTC.

The CDR3: CASSKGRSYGYTF. The CDR3, as DNA: TGTGCCAGCAGTAAGGGACGCAGCTATGGCTACACCTTC. The chain recombines TRBV28 with TRBJ1-2; D possibly corresponds to TRBD1 (5 bases). Looked up from germline, CDR1 is MDHEN and CDR2 is SYDVKM. V lost 5 bases and J 4 bases, leaving 11 bases between the germline ends. The CDR3 sequence is 13 residues long.